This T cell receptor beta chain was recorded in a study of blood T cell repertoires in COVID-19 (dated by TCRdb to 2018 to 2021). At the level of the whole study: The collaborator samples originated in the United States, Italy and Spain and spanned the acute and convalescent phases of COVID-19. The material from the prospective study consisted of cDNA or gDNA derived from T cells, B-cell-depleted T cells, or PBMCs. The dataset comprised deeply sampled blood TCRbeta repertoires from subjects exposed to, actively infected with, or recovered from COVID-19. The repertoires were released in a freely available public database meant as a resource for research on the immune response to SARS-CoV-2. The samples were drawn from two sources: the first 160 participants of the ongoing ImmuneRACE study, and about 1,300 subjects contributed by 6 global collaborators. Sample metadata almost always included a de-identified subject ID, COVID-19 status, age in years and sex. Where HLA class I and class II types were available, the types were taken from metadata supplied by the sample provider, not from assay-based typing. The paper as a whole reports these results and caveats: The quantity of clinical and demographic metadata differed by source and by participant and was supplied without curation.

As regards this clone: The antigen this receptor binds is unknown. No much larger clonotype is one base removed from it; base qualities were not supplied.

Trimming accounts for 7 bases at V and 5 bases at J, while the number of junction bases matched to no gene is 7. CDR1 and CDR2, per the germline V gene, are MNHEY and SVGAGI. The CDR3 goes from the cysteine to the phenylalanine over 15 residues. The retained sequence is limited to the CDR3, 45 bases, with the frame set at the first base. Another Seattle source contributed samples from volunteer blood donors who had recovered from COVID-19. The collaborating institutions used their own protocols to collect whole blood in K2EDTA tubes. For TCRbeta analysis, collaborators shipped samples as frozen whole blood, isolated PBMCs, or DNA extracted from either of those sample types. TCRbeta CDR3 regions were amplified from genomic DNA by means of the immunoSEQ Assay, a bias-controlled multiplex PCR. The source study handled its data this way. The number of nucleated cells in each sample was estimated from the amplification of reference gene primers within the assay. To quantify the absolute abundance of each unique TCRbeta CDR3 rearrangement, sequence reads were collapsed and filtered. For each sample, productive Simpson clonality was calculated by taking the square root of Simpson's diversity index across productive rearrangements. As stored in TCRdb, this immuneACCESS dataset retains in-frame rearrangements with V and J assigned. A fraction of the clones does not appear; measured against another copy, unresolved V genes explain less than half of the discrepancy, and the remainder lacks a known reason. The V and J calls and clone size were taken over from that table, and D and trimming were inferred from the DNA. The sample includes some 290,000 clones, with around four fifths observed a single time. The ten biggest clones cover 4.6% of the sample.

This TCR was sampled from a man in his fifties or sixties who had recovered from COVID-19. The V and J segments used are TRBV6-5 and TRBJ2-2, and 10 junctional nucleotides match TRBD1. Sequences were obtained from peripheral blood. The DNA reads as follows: TGTGCCAGCACCAGAGGACAGGGGGGGACCGGGGAGCTGTTTTTT. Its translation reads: CASTRGQGGTGELFF.